This T cell receptor beta chain stems from a study of prognosis after radiotherapy for stage I lung cancer. CDR1 and CDR2 from the germline V gene are MNHEY and SVGEGT. This CDR3 is built from 14 residues. Deletions cut 6 bases from V and 2 bases from J, with 12 bases between. By sample fraction, this clonotype is medium-sized. CDR3 of TCR beta was amplified from genomic DNA via a two-round multiplex PCR. It was primers specific to each TRBV and TRBJ gene that first-round PCR used. MiXCR was run by TCRdb on the multiplex PCR reads, yielding one entry per CDR3 protein. The table includes 20,000 or so distinct CDR3 sequences, roughly 30% detected once.

Source: PBMCs, taken before or after stereotactic body radiation therapy (not recorded which). The V call is TRBV6-2 or TRBV6-3, the J call TRBJ2-3, with a weak D call TRBD2 (5 bases). The sequence was obtained from a donor over 45 with non-small cell lung cancer. DNA for the CDR3: TGTGCCAGCAGGGACTCGGGCGACACAGATACGCAGTATTTT. Protein: CASRDSGDTDTQYF.